This T cell receptor beta chain was captured in a study of CD8 T cells in ankylosing spondylitis. TCRdb fed the 5' RACE reads into MiXCR, producing one record per CDR3 protein. The data contain about 220,000 distinct CDR3 sequences, 7% to 8% of them seen just once; the ten biggest clones take up 12% to 15%. Findings of the study overall: A TCR beta motif of several highly homologous variants seemed to mark ankylosing spondylitis blood.

Trimming removed 1 base at V and 5 bases at J, with 9 bases between. Germline V CDR1 and CDR2: SEHNR, FQNEAQ (reference sequence). The CDR3 totals 13 residues. This clonotype showed up many times. Its target is unknown. This clonotype was sampled from a male donor with ankylosing spondylitis. J is TRBJ2-7 and V is TRBV7-9; D not resolved. Sequencing input: blood, either unsorted or a sorted T cell fraction (not recorded which). CDR3 bases: TGTGCCAGCAGCTTAGTCCCCGTACACGAGCAGTACTTC. Translation: CASSLVPVHEQYF.